What follows are 32 T cell receptor beta chains derived from one specimen sequenced in a study of blood T cell repertoires in COVID-19. Profiling relied on immunoSEQ multiplex PCR, and the TCRdb table lists in-frame clones only, not all of them. The sample holds around 360,000 clones, roughly 86% seen once. What was sequenced was peripheral blood. The source of these receptors is a woman in her twenties or thirties with COVID-19, enrolled during active disease.

This clone occurred once. The chain is built from TRBV7-9 and TRBJ2-1; D unclear. The CDR3 contains 11 residues. V was clipped by 5 bases and J by 6 bases, with 5 bases between them. Germline CDR1 and CDR2: SEHNR and FQNEAQ (reference sequence). CDR3 amino acids: CASSVVNEQFF. As DNA, the CDR3 is TGTGCCAGCAGCGTCGTCAATGAGCAGTTCTTC.

The table lists this clone with a count of one. This chain joins TRBV2 and TRBJ2-1; tentatively, D is TRBD2 (5 bases). The V end was cut by 6 bases, the J end by 8 bases, with 14 bases between. Per the germline V gene, CDR1 is SNHLY and CDR2 is FYNNEI. The CDR3 covers 13 residues. CDR3 sequence: CASRLRGRHEQFF. The CDR3 nucleotides are TGTGCCAGCAGGCTCCGGGGTCGGCATGAGCAGTTCTTC.

The chain uses TRBV24-1 and TRBJ1-5; D is undetermined. This CDR3 is 14 amino acids long. Trimming took 5 bases from V and 0 from J, leaving 7 bases between them. The germline gives CDR1 KGHDR, CDR2 SFDVKD. The CDR3 is CATSGSHSNQPQHF. DNA of the CDR3: TGTGCCACCAGTGGGAGTCATAGCAATCAGCCCCAGCATTTT.

The CDR3 region is CASSLALIRRSRSLHEQFF. CDR3 nucleotide sequence: TGTGCCAGCAGCTTAGCGCTGATCCGTCGCTCTAGATCGCTTCATGAGCAGTTCTTC. The chain has TRBV7-8 and TRBJ2-1; D is uncertain. Germline V gives CDR1 SGHVS, CDR2 FQNEAQ. V lost 0 bases to trimming and J lost 8 bases, with 26 bases between them. The CDR3 runs to 19 residues.

For the CDR3, the DNA is TGTGCCAGCAGATATAGCAATCAGCCCCAGCATTTT. Amino acid sequence: CASRYSNQPQHF. The rearrangement uses TRBV2 and TRBJ1-5; D ambiguous. This CDR3 has 12 residues. V lost 6 bases to trimming and J lost 0 bases, with 3 bases between them. The germline V gene encodes CDR1 SNHLY and CDR2 FYNNEI.

This chain joins TRBV18 and TRBJ1-3, with D perhaps matching TRBD1 (5 bases). The CDR3 loop spans 18 amino acids. Trimming took off 3 bases at V and 0 bases at J, with 18 bases between the two ends. Germline V gene data show CDR1 as KGHSH and CDR2 as LQKENI. Here the CDR3 DNA reads TGTGCCAGCTCACCTATGGGGCGAGCACAATACTCTGGAAACACCATATATTTT. This codes for CASSPMGRAQYSGNTIYF.

V is TRBV18 and J is TRBJ1-5, with 10 nucleotides matching TRBD1. CDR3 length: 13 amino acids. V lost 5 bases, J lost 6 bases, and 1 base stayed unmatched. CDR1 and CDR2 (germline): KGHSH, LQKENI. The CDR3 DNA follows: TGTGCCAGCTCAGGGACAGGGGCTCAGCCCCAGCATTTT. It codes for CASSGTGAQPQHF.

The rearrangement links TRBV7-2 to TRBJ2-5; D gene uncertain. V was shortened by 0 bases and J by 2 bases, with 4 bases between the two germline ends. Germline values: CDR1 SGHTA, CDR2 FQGNSA. CDR3 length equals 13 residues. DNA for the CDR3: TGTGCCAGCAGCTTAGCCATTCAAGAGACCCAGTACTTC. It encodes CASSLAIQETQYF.

V gene TRBV5-6 combines with J gene TRBJ2-7; 9 bases align to TRBD2. Germline trimming cut 4 bases from V and 3 bases from J; bases unmatched to any gene: 8. CDR1 and CDR2 from the germline V gene are SGHDT and YYEEEE. CDR3 size: 15 residues. The CDR3 sequence: CASSPISGRSYEQYF. In DNA form, the CDR3 reads TGTGCCAGCAGCCCCATCAGCGGGAGGAGCTACGAGCAGTACTTC.

This clone was counted a single time. The chain employs TRBV11-2 and TRBJ2-1; D is undetermined. CDR1 is SGHAT, CDR2 FQNNGV, per germline. The CDR3 contains 14 residues. Trimming took 5 bases from V and 4 from J, leaving 12 bases between them. The CDR3 DNA sequence: TGTGCCAGCAGCACTGGGCCCCGTTACAATGAGCAGTTCTTC. Protein: CASSTGPRYNEQFF. Complete variable domain (other parts from reference TRBV11-2 and TRBJ2-1): EAGVAQSPRYKIIEKRQSVAFWCNPISGHATLYWYQQILGQGPKLLIQFQNNGVVDDSQLPKDRFSAERLKGVDSTLKIQPAKLEDSAVYLCASSTGPRYNEQFFGPGTRLTVL.

V usage is TRBV14 and J usage is TRBJ2-5; 8 nucleotides line up with TRBD2. This CDR3 is built from 15 residues. Germline V CDR1 and CDR2: SGHDN, FVKESK. V trimming: 6 bases; J trimming: 5 bases; junction bases outside the gene matches: 11. The CDR3 sequence is CASSLSGSIRETQYF. The CDR3 nucleotides are TGTGCCAGCAGTCTAAGCGGGAGTATCCGGGAGACCCAGTACTTC. The full variable domain, with the rest looked up from reference TRBV14 and TRBJ2-5, is EAGVTQFPSHSVIEKGQTVTLRCDPISGHDNLYWYRRVMGKEIKFLLHFVKESKQDESGMPNNRFLAERTGGTYSTLKVQPAELEDSGVYFCASSLSGSIRETQYFGPGTRLLVL.

J is TRBJ1-2 and V is TRBV3-1 (or the pseudogene TRBV3-2); 9 positions match TRBD1. The CDR3 has 14 residues. J lost 10 bases, V lost 4 bases, and 10 bases had no gene match. Germline values: CDR1 LGHDT, CDR2 YNNKEL (reference sequence). As DNA, the CDR3 is TGTGCCAGCAGCCCCACACAGGGGGCTGGGGACTACACCTTC. It specifies CASSPTQGAGDYTF.

This chain links TRBV29-1 with TRBJ2-1, with unresolved D. The CDR3 is made up of 12 amino acids. Per germline, CDR1 SQVTM and CDR2 ANQGSEA. With 0 bases removed from V and 15 bases from J, the gap between germline ends came to 15 bases. The CDR3 DNA is TGCAGCGTTGAAGATCGGTCGGAGTCTGGGTTCTTC. Protein product: CSVEDRSESGFF.

J is TRBJ2-1 and V is TRBV9, with D possibly matching TRBD2 (6 bases). Germline loops: CDR1 SGDLS, CDR2 YYNGEE. The V end was cut by 0 bases, the J end by 6 bases, with 16 bases between. The CDR3 has 16 residues. The CDR3 here is CASSVGARTTLNEQFF. The CDR3 DNA follows: TGTGCCAGCAGCGTAGGAGCGAGGACTACTCTCAATGAGCAGTTCTTC. Filled out from reference TRBV9 and TRBJ2-1, the complete variable domain reads DSGVTQTPKHLITATGQRVTLRCSPRSGDLSVYWYQQSLDQGLQFLIQYYNGEERAKGNILERFSAQQFPDLHSELNLSSLELGDSALYFCASSVGARTTLNEQFFGPGTRLTVL.

This chain uses TRBV10-3 with TRBJ2-3, with D perhaps TRBD1 (5 bases). Germline V CDR1 and CDR2: ENHRY, SYGVKD. The CDR3 extends over 14 amino acids. V gave up 6 bases and J gave up 3 bases, with 13 bases separating them. In nucleotides, the CDR3 is TGTGCCATCAGGGGCAGGGTTCAGACAGATACGCAGTATTTT. The encoded protein is CAIRGRVQTDTQYF.

The CDR3, as DNA: TGTGCCAGCAGAATGATACAGGGATCCGGGGAGCTGTTTTTT. Residues: CASRMIQGSGELFF. The chain carries TRBV5-4 and TRBJ2-2, with a tentative D call TRBD1 (6 bases). Germline V lookup: CDR1 SGHNT, CDR2 YYREEE (reference sequence). The germline V and J ends were trimmed by 5 bases and 6 bases, with 14 bases remaining between them. The CDR3 is made up of 14 amino acids.

The rearrangement uses TRBV30 and TRBJ1-1; a possible D gene is TRBD1 (6 bases). The germline gives CDR1 GTSNPN, CDR2 SVGIG (reference sequence). The CDR3 has 13 residues. Trimming pared 5 bases from V and 1 base from J, leaving 11 bases between. DNA for the CDR3: TGTGCCTGGGGTAAGGACAGGAACACTGAAGCTTTCTTT. Translated, it gives CAWGKDRNTEAFF.

This clone was detected once. The chain combines TRBV18 with TRBJ2-1; 11 bases agree with TRBD1. The length of the CDR3 is 14 residues. Germline CDR1 reads KGHSH; CDR2 reads LQKENI. The V and J ends lost 6 bases and 5 bases, in that order; junction bases with no gene match: 3. The CDR3 protein is CASSGTGGNNEQFF. In DNA, the CDR3 is TGTGCCAGCTCTGGGACAGGGGGGAACAATGAGCAGTTCTTC. Full variable domain (outside the CDR3, taken from reference TRBV18 and TRBJ2-1): NAGVMQNPRHLVRRRGQEARLRCSPMKGHSHVYWYRQLPEEGLKFMVYLQKENIIDESGMPKERFSAEFPKEGPSILRIQQVVRGDSAAYFCASSGTGGNNEQFFGPGTRLTVL.

This rearrangement joins TRBV6-5 to TRBJ1-1; D not certain. CDR3 length: 13 residues. V lost 3 bases and J lost 8, with 13 bases in between. Germline V gene sequence: CDR1 MNHEY, CDR2 SVGAGI. CDR3 sequence: CASSYLLGGEAFF. The CDR3 DNA sequence: TGTGCCAGCAGTTATTTGCTCGGAGGCGAAGCTTTCTTT.

This chain connects TRBV5-4 to TRBJ2-7; D is perhaps TRBD1 (5 bases). Looked up from germline, CDR1 is SGHNT and CDR2 is YYREEE (reference sequence). CDR3 size: 14 residues. V was clipped by 4 bases and J by 2 bases, with 13 bases between them. This CDR3 is CASSTDIHAYEQYF. The DNA for the CDR3 is TGTGCCAGCAGCACGGACATTCACGCCTACGAGCAGTACTTC.

This chain uses TRBV28 with TRBJ1-4, with 8 bases fitting TRBD1. Losses at the gene ends were 7 bases for V and 4 bases for J; bases not matched to a gene: 5. The CDR3 spans 14 residues. CDR1 is MDHEN, CDR2 SYDVKM, per germline. This CDR3 is CASTRGLGNEKLFF. As DNA, the CDR3 is TGTGCCAGCACCAGGGGGCTCGGTAATGAAAAACTGTTTTTT.

This clone was seen only once. The J gene is TRBJ2-3, the V gene TRBV11-2; 8 bases fit TRBD2. The V gene end was trimmed by 5 bases and the J gene end by 1 base; junction bases not matched to a gene: 5. Germline V CDR1 and CDR2: SGHAT, FQNNGV. The CDR3 sequence is 15 residues long. The CDR3 is CASSPGLVGTDTQYF. CDR3 DNA: TGTGCCAGCAGCCCGGGACTAGTTGGCACAGATACGCAGTATTTT.

This chain uses TRBV9 with TRBJ2-2; 8 bases match TRBD2. This CDR3 is built from 15 residues. V shed 3 bases, J shed 4 bases, and the junction held 5 bases outside the gene matches. Germline V gene lookup returns CDR1 SGDLS and CDR2 YYNGEE. CDR3 in DNA: TGTGCCAGCAGCGGGTGGGCGGGAGGCACCGGGGAGCTGTTTTTT. Amino acid sequence: CASSGWAGGTGELFF.

The V gene is TRBV27, the J gene TRBJ2-1, with 8 bases lining up with TRBD2. The CDR3 is 16 residues long. CDR1 and CDR2 (germline): MNHEY, SMNVEV (reference sequence). The ends lost 3 bases at V and 2 bases at J; junction bases unmatched: 6. The CDR3 sequence is CASSFGSSGPYNEQFF. In DNA, the CDR3 is TGTGCCAGCAGTTTTGGGTCTAGCGGGCCCTACAATGAGCAGTTCTTC.

This chain uses TRBV28 with TRBJ2-7, with 9 bases lining up with TRBD1. V lost 7 bases to trimming and J lost 1 base; unmatched junction nucleotides: 8. Germline V CDR1 and CDR2: MDHEN, SYDVKM. The CDR3 is made up of 15 amino acids. In nucleotides, the CDR3 is TGTGCCAGCAACTCGGAGGGGACAGGGTCCTACGAGCAGTACTTC. Amino acids: CASNSEGTGSYEQYF. Drawing the rest from reference TRBV28 and TRBJ2-7, the complete variable domain is DVKVTQSSRYLVKRTGEKVFLECVQDMDHENMFWYRQDPGLGLRLIYFSYDVKMKEKGDIPEGYSVSREKKERFSLILESASTNQTSMYLCASNSEGTGSYEQYFGPGTRLTVT.

The V and J genes are TRBV2 and TRBJ1-4, with 7 bases matching TRBD1. V shed 7 bases and J 8 bases; nucleotides not matched to a gene: 10. Germline assignment: CDR1 SNHLY and CDR2 FYNNEI. The CDR3 runs 14 residues. The CDR3 is CASIGTVGGEKLFF. CDR3 DNA sequence: TGTGCCAGCATCGGGACAGTTGGTGGGGAAAAACTGTTTTTT.

The CDR3 reads CASSYLAGQGEQFF. The CDR3 bases are TGTGCCAGCAGTTACTTAGCGGGGCAGGGTGAGCAGTTCTTC. The chain couples TRBV6-2 or TRBV6-3 to TRBJ2-1, with TRBD2 identical over 8 bases. J was trimmed by 9 bases and V by 1 base; bases with no gene match: 5. CDR3 size: 14 residues. Germline lookup yields CDR1 MNHEY and CDR2 SVGEGT.

The chain joins TRBV28 to TRBJ1-1; D is unresolved. The CDR3 runs 11 residues. The V end lost 7 bases, the J end lost 1 base, and 4 bases lay between the germline ends. Per germline, CDR1 MDHEN and CDR2 SYDVKM. The CDR3: CASKQNTEAFF. As DNA, the CDR3 is TGTGCCAGCAAACAGAACACTGAAGCTTTCTTT.

V is TRBV19 and J is TRBJ2-5; 7 bases align to TRBD1. The CDR3 contains 16 residues. The germline V gene encodes CDR1 LNHDA and CDR2 SQIVND (reference sequence). V was clipped by 6 bases and J by 2 bases; unmatched bases: 12. The CDR3 spells CASSNGNWDRQETQYF. Here the CDR3 DNA reads TGTGCCAGTAGCAATGGGAACTGGGACAGACAAGAGACCCAGTACTTC.

This clone was detected a few times. Mismatch with germline at one junction end may stem from a read error. The genes are TRBV11-2 and TRBJ2-7, with 8 bases matching TRBD1. This CDR3 is 13 amino acids long. Germline V lookup: CDR1 SGHAT, CDR2 FQNNGV. In nucleotides, the CDR3 is TGTGCCAGCAGCTTAAGGGAGCATGGACAGGGTGACTTC. It codes for CASSLREHGQGDF.

V and J are TRBV5-1 and TRBJ2-1, with D possibly TRBD2 on 6 matching bases. Germline V gene data show CDR1 as SGHRS and CDR2 as YFSETQ. The CDR3 extends over 15 amino acids. V lost 1 base and J 8 bases, leaving 16 bases between the germline ends. The CDR3 spells CASSLTGRLLDEQFF. CDR3 coding DNA: TGCGCCAGCAGCTTGACCGGGAGACTTCTGGATGAGCAGTTCTTC.

The chain carries TRBV30 and TRBJ2-7; D is unresolved. Trimming left V 2 bases short and J 4 bases short, with 21 bases between. The CDR3 is 16 residues long. CDR1 is GTSNPN, CDR2 SVGIG, per germline (reference sequence). The CDR3 DNA reads as TGTGCCTGGAGTCCCACCCCCGCGCGTCCCAATTACGAGCAGTACTTC. Translating gives CAWSPTPARPNYEQYF.